This is a list of T cell receptor beta chains from one sample in a study of blood T cell repertoires in COVID-19. The repertoire was sequenced with immunoSEQ multiplex PCR; TCRdb's copy has only in-frame clones and lacks some. The table records roughly 200,000 clones, about 87% of them present only once. Sample: peripheral blood. These receptors were obtained from a man aged 55 to 69 with acute or convalescent COVID-19. Each CDR3 is given with its conserved first and last residue. The D gene is left open where the match is weak. Clone size appears in some rows only: once, few, many, or a class for an expanded clone.

cdr3_length j_call v_call clone_size d_call cdr3_nt cdr3_aa
16 TRBJ2-2 TRBV5-1 . . TGCGCCAGCAAGATGGCTGGAGGCTTTAGGACCGGGGAGCTGTTTTTT CASKMAGGFRTGELFF
14 TRBJ2-5 TRBV6-5 . TRBD1 TGTGCCAGCAGCAGCCCGGGACAGGGAAGGGCCCAGTACTTC CASSSPGQGRAQYF
15 TRBJ1-2 TRBV7-2 . TRBD1 TGTGCCAGCAGCTTAGAAAACAGGGGGAACTATGGCTACACCTTC CASSLENRGNYGYTF
16 TRBJ2-2 TRBV28 . TRBD2 TGTGCCAGCAGCGACCTAGCGGGGGGGCGGACCGGGGAGCTGTTTTTT CASSDLAGGRTGELFF
14 TRBJ1-4 TRBV18 . TRBD1 TGTGCCAGCTCGCGGGACAGGGCTAATGAAAAACTGTTTTTT CASSRDRANEKLFF
13 TRBJ1-5 TRBV5-6 . TRBD1 TGTGCCAGCAGCTTGTGGGTCGGACAGGAGGAGCATTTT CASSLWVGQEEHF
13 TRBJ2-4 TRBV10-2 . . TGCGCCAGCAGTGACCTAGTCAAAAACATTCAGTACTTC CASSDLVKNIQYF
18 TRBJ1-5 TRBV27 . . TGTGCCAGCAGAAGCCTCACAGCGGTAGCCCAAAGCAATCAGCCCCAGCATTTT CASRSLTAVAQSNQPQHF
14 TRBJ1-3 TRBV6-5 . . TGTGCCAGCAGTACAGGGTTCTCTGGAAACACCATATATTTT CASSTGFSGNTIYF
15 TRBJ1-3 TRBV7-2 . . TGTGCCAGCAGCTCGTGGGGGGGAGCTGGAAACACCATATATTTT CASSSWGGAGNTIYF
17 TRBJ2-7 TRBV6-2/TRBV6-3 . TRBD2 TGTGCCAGCAGTTACGCAACTAGCGGATCCTATCAGTACGAGCAGTACTTC CASSYATSGSYQYEQYF
17 TRBJ2-3 TRBV10-3 few . TGTGCCATCAGTTCCTCAGGGCCGGGTGCACGCACAGATACGCAGTATTTT CAISSSGPGARTDTQYF
16 TRBJ2-6 TRBV6-2/TRBV6-3 . TRBD1 TGTGCCAGCAGTCGTTCGGACAGGGTTGGGGCCAACGTCCTGACTTTC CASSRSDRVGANVLTF
13 TRBJ1-2 TRBV2 . TRBD1 TGTGCCATCAGGACAGGGATGATCTATGGCTACACCTTC CAIRTGMIYGYTF
14 TRBJ2-3 TRBV12-5 . TRBD1 TGTGCTAGTGGTGGGACAGGGCCAACAGATACGCAGTATTTT CASGGTGPTDTQYF
16 TRBJ1-3 TRBV9 . . TGTGCCAGCAGCACAACTGGGACACTCTCTGGAAACACCATATATTTT CASSTTGTLSGNTIYF
14 TRBJ2-5 TRBV25-1 . . TGTGCCAGCAGCAGTGGACAGCCCCAAGAGACCCAGTACTTC CASSSGQPQETQYF
16 TRBJ2-3 TRBV6-5 . TRBD2 TGTGCCAGCAGTTCGACTAGCGGGGGGGGGACAGATACGCAGTATTTT CASSSTSGGGTDTQYF
15 TRBJ1-5 TRBV6-1 . . TGTGCCAGCAGTGAACAGGGGTTGAGCAATCAGCCCCAGCATTTT CASSEQGLSNQPQHF
14 TRBJ1-5 TRBV7-9 . TRBD1 TGTGCCAGCAGCTTGGACAGGGACAATCAGCCCCAGCATTTT CASSLDRDNQPQHF
14 TRBJ2-7 TRBV3-1/TRBV3-2 . TRBD1 TGTGCCAGCAGCTACTATGACAGGGGCAACGAGCAGTACTTC CASSYYDRGNEQYF
12 TRBJ1-1 TRBV3-1/TRBV3-2 . . TGTGCCAGCAGCCGGAGTAGCACTGAAGCTTTCTTT CASSRSSTEAFF
14 TRBJ1-1 TRBV2 . TRBD1 TGTGCCAGCACCAGCACAGGGGGAGGCACTGAAGCTTTCTTT CASTSTGGGTEAFF
15 TRBJ1-1 TRBV6-1 . . TGTGCCAGCAGTGAAGTATGGTGGAGGAACACTGAAGCTTTCTTT CASSEVWWRNTEAFF
15 TRBJ1-4 TRBV7-2 . . TGTGCCAGCAGCCCAAGAAGGGGCACTAATGAAAAACTGTTTTTT CASSPRRGTNEKLFF
14 TRBJ1-2 TRBV6-2/TRBV6-3 . . TGTGCCAGCAGTTATACCGTCGAGAACTATGGCTACACCTTC CASSYTVENYGYTF
12 TRBJ1-2 TRBV29-1 once . TGCAGCGTTGGGGACATCAACTATGGCTACACCTTC CSVGDINYGYTF
16 TRBJ2-7 TRBV28 once TRBD1 TGTGCCAGCAGTGTAAGACAGGGGTGGGGACCCTACGAGCAGTACTTC CASSVRQGWGPYEQYF
15 TRBJ1-1 TRBV5-8 . TRBD1 TGTGCCAGCAGCTTAGGACAGGGGAGTTCGGCTGAAGCTTTCTTT CASSLGQGSSAEAFF
13 TRBJ1-2 TRBV18 . . TGTGCCAGCTCACCCGACAGCAACTATGGCTACACCTTC CASSPDSNYGYTF
15 TRBJ2-1 TRBV27 . TRBD1 TGTGCCAGCAGTTTAGTGTCAGGGGGCAGGGGAGGGCAGTTCTTC CASSLVSGGRGGQFF
18 TRBJ1-2 TRBV28 . TRBD1 TGTGCCAGCAGCCCCAAGAGGGGGCGCCCGGAGAATTACTATGGCTACACCTTC CASSPKRGRPENYYGYTF
17 TRBJ1-2 TRBV18 . TRBD1 TGTGCCAGCTCACCACTCAGGGGGAACAGACAAAACTATGGCTACACCTTC CASSPLRGNRQNYGYTF
13 TRBJ2-5 TRBV19 once TRBD1 TGTGCCAGTAGTTACAGGGGTGCGGAGACCCAGTACTTC CASSYRGAETQYF
15 TRBJ2-3 TRBV2 . TRBD2 TGTGCCAGCAAAGGAGGACTAGCGGGGACAGATACGCAGTATTTT CASKGGLAGTDTQYF
17 TRBJ2-2 TRBV6-2/TRBV6-3 . . TGTGCCAGCAGCTCCATCGCATCGGGATCTTTAACCGGGGAGCTGTTTTTT CASSSIASGSLTGELFF
17 TRBJ2-1 TRBV11-2 . TRBD2 TGTGCCAGCAGCCAAAACCCCCGGACTAGCGGGCGCAATGAGCAGTTCTTC CASSQNPRTSGRNEQFF
16 TRBJ1-3 TRBV10-3 . TRBD1 TGTGCCATCAGTGATGCGTCAGGGACAGGCGGAAACACCATATATTTT CAISDASGTGGNTIYF
14 TRBJ1-2 TRBV4-1 . TRBD1 TGCGCCAGCAGCCAGCCCACAGGGGGCCGTGGCTACACCTTC CASSQPTGGRGYTF
15 TRBJ2-7 TRBV5-6 . TRBD1 TGTGCCAGCAGCTTCGGGGGACAGGGATCCTACGAGCAGTACTTC CASSFGGQGSYEQYF
13 TRBJ1-1 TRBV19 . TRBD1 TGTGCCAGTAGCCGGGACAGCTTAACTGAAGCTTTCTTT CASSRDSLTEAFF
17 TRBJ2-6 TRBV2 . TRBD2 TGTGCCAGCAGTGCACTAGCGGGGGGGCCAGGGGCCAACGTCCTGACTTTC CASSALAGGPGANVLTF
15 TRBJ2-4 TRBV9 . TRBD1 TGTGCCAGCAGCGCTACCGGGACAGGGGGTGACATTCAGTACTTC CASSATGTGGDIQYF
19 TRBJ2-7 TRBV27 few TRBD1 TGTGCCAGCAGTTTTCGCCAGGGTCAACAGGGGGGTAGGTCCTACGAGCAGTACTTC CASSFRQGQQGGRSYEQYF
16 TRBJ2-7 TRBV9 . TRBD2 TGTGCCAGCAGCCCGCGTACTAGCGGGGGGGCCTACGAGCAGTACTTC CASSPRTSGGAYEQYF
13 TRBJ2-5 TRBV5-8 . . TGTGCCAGCAGCCTCCTCAGGGAAGAGACCCAGTACTTC CASSLLREETQYF
13 TRBJ2-7 TRBV27 few . TGTGCCAGCAAATTTTTCCGGGGTGGCGAGCAGTACTTC CASKFFRGGEQYF
14 TRBJ1-5 TRBV5-1 once . TGCGCCAGCAGCTTGGTTCCAGGAAATCAGCCCCAGCATTTT CASSLVPGNQPQHF
16 TRBJ2-7 TRBV28 . TRBD2 TGTGCCAGCAGTCCTCCCGGGGCGGGGGGGCTTTACGAGCAGTACTTC CASSPPGAGGLYEQYF
13 TRBJ1-5 TRBV28 . TRBD1 TGTGCCAGCGAGGGGGCTTGGAATCAGCCCCAGCATTTT CASEGAWNQPQHF
11 TRBJ1-1 TRBV6-5 . . TGTGCCAGTAGTAAGGGACAAGCAGCTTTCTTT CASSKGQAAFF
15 TRBJ2-7 TRBV6-5 few TRBD1 TGTGCCAGCAGTTACTCGACCAGGGGGCAAGGCGAGCAGTACTTC CASSYSTRGQGEQYF
15 TRBJ1-6 TRBV14 . . TGTGCCAGCAGCCAAGTGGCAGGGATTAGTTCACCCCTCCACTTT CASSQVAGISSPLHF
18 TRBJ2-1 TRBV5-1 . . TGCGCCAGCAGCTTAATCGGGGCGGCTGGGGGGACCCTAAATGAGCAGTTCTTC CASSLIGAAGGTLNEQFF
16 TRBJ1-2 TRBV19 . TRBD1 TGTGCCAGTAGTATCCTAACAGGGGCGAGGAACTATGGCTACACCTTC CASSILTGARNYGYTF